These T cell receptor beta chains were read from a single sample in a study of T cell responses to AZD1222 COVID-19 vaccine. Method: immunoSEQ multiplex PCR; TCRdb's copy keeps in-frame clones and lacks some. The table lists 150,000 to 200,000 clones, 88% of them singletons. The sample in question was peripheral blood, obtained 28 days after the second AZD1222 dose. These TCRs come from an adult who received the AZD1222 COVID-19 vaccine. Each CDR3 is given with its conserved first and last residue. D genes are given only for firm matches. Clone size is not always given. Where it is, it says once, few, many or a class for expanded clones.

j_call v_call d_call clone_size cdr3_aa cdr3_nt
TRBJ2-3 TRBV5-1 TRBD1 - CASSWGQASTDTQYF TGCGCCAGCAGCTGGGGACAGGCCTCCACAGATACGCAGTATTTT
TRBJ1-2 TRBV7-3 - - CASSQGQRYGYTF TGTGCCAGCAGCCAGGGCCAGCGGTATGGCTACACCTTC
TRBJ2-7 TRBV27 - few CASSLQGANYEQYF TGTGCCAGCAGTTTACAGGGTGCCAACTACGAGCAGTACTTC
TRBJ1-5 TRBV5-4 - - CASSRLVAGNQPQHF TGTGCCAGCAGCCGGCTGGTGGCGGGAAATCAGCCCCAGCATTTT
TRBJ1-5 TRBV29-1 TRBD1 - CSVRDRGLFQPQHF TGCAGCGTAAGGGACAGGGGGCTTTTTCAGCCCCAGCATTTT
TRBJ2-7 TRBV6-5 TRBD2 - CASSYTGTSQEQYF TGTGCCAGCAGTTACACAGGGACTAGCCAGGAGCAGTACTTC
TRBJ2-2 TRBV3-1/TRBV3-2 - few CASSQTLTGELFF TGTGCCAGCAGCCAAACCCTCACCGGGGAGCTGTTTTTT
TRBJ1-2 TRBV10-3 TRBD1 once CAISQQGSNYGYTF TGTGCCATCAGTCAACAGGGGTCTAACTATGGCTACACCTTC
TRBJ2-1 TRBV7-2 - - CASIPGAGLYNEQFF TGTGCCAGCATCCCGGGGGCGGGACTGTACAATGAGCAGTTCTTC
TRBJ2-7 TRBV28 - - CASVAGSEEQYF TGTGCCAGCGTCGCAGGGAGCGAAGAGCAGTACTTC
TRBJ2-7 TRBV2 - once CASGVRYEQYF TGTGCCAGCGGGGTTAGGTACGAGCAGTACTTC
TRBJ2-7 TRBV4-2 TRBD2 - CASSQAIGRADEQYF TGTGCCAGCAGCCAGGCCATAGGGAGGGCGGACGAGCAGTACTTC
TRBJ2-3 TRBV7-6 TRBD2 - CASSLGTSGRPDTQYF TGTGCCAGCAGCTTAGGGACTAGCGGGAGACCAGATACGCAGTATTTT
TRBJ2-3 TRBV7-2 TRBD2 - CASSSVAGAADTQYF TGTGCCAGCAGCTCAGTAGCGGGAGCTGCAGATACGCAGTATTTT
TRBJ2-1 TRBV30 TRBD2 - CAWSGGGRADSYNEQFF TGTGCCTGGAGTGGAGGTGGGAGGGCCGATTCCTACAATGAGCAGTTCTTC
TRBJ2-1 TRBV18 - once CASSPAGRAGEQFF TGTGCCAGCTCACCGGCGGGACGGGCCGGTGAGCAGTTCTTC
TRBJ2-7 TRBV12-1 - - CASSFAPYAGREQYF TGTGCCAGCAGCTTTGCCCCCTACGCCGGGCGCGAGCAGTACTTC
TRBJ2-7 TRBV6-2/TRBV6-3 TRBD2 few CASSETSGKSYEQYF TGTGCCAGCAGTGAGACTAGCGGGAAGTCCTACGAGCAGTACTTC
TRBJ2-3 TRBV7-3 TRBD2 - CASSRTSGTDTQYF TGTGCCAGCAGCCGGACTAGCGGCACAGATACGCAGTATTTT
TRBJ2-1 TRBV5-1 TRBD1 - CASSLQGALGNEQFF TGCGCCAGCAGCTTACAGGGGGCTTTAGGTAATGAGCAGTTCTTC
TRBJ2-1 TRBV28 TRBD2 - CASSLAGLAGGINEQFF TGTGCCAGCAGTCTCGCTGGACTAGCGGGAGGTATAAATGAGCAGTTCTTC
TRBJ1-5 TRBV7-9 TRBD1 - CASSLGDRGGDQPQHF TGTGCCAGCAGCTTGGGGGACAGGGGAGGGGATCAGCCCCAGCATTTT
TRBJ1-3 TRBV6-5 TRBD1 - CARDREANTIYF TGTGCTAGGGACAGGGAGGCGAACACCATATATTTT
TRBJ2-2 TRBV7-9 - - CASSQGGIGELFF TGTGCCAGCAGCCAAGGAGGCATCGGGGAGCTGTTTTTT
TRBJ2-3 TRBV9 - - CASSPRTSGTADTQYF TGTGCCAGCAGCCCTCGGACCAGCGGCACGGCAGATACGCAGTATTTT
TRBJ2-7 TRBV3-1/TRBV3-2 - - CASSQGTMRGSYEQYF TGTGCCAGCAGCCAAGGAACCATGAGGGGCTCCTACGAGCAGTACTTC
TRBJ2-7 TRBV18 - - CASSPNSGPSEQYF TGTGCCAGCTCGCCGAACAGCGGACCCTCCGAGCAGTACTTC
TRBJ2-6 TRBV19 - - CASRGVNMRTGSRGSGANVLTF TGTGCCAGTAGGGGTGTTAATATGCGTACTGGCAGTCGCGGCTCTGGGGCCAACGTCCTGACTTTC
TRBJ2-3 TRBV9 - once CASSDGASLTDTQYF TGTGCCAGCAGCGACGGGGCAAGCCTCACAGATACGCAGTATTTT
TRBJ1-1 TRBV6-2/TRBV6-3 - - CASSYEGMNTEAFF TGTGCCAGCAGTTACGAGGGTATGAACACTGAAGCTTTCTTT
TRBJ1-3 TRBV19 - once CASIRGESPGNTIYF TGTGCCAGTATAAGAGGGGAATCGCCTGGAAACACCATATATTTT
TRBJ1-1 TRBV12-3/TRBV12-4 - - CASSLGDAFF TGTGCCAGCAGTTTAGGAGACGCTTTCTTT
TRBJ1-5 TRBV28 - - CASTTLGAGTNQPQHF TGTGCCAGCACCACTTTGGGGGCGGGGACCAATCAGCCCCAGCATTTT
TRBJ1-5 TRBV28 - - CASTRTASQPQHF TGTGCCAGCACCAGGACAGCGTCTCAGCCCCAGCATTTT
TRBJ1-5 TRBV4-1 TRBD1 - CASSQRDSYQPQHF TGCGCCAGCAGCCAGAGGGACAGCTATCAGCCCCAGCATTTT
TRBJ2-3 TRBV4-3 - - CASSQGGTSRPSTDTQYF TGCGCCAGCAGCCAAGGGGGTACTAGCAGGCCTAGCACAGATACGCAGTATTTT
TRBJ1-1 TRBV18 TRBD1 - CASSLGQVRTEAFF TGTGCCAGCTCACTCGGACAGGTCAGAACTGAAGCTTTCTTT
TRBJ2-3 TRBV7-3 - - CASSLVGSTDTQYF TGTGCCAGCAGCTTAGTCGGGAGCACAGATACGCAGTATTTT
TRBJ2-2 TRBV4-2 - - CASSQESGFTGELFF TGTGCCAGCAGCCAAGAATCGGGCTTTACCGGGGAGCTGTTTTTT
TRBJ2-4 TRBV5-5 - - CASAGTDKNIQYF TGTGCCAGCGCCGGGACGGACAAAAACATTCAGTACTTC
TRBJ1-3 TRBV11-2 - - CASSLGGVSGNTIYF TGTGCCAGCAGCTTAGGAGGGGTATCTGGAAACACCATATATTTT
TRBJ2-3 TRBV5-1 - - CASSFQSGIADTQYF TGCGCCAGCAGCTTCCAGTCGGGCATCGCAGATACGCAGTATTTT
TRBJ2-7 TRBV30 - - CAWSITVEQYF TGTGCCTGGAGTATAACAGTCGAGCAGTACTTC
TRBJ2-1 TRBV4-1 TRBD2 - CASSQNPGLAGEQFF TGCGCCAGCAGCCAAAATCCGGGACTAGCGGGTGAGCAGTTCTTC
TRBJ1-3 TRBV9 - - CASSAWTGSSGNTIYF TGTGCCAGCAGCGCCTGGACGGGGAGCTCTGGAAACACCATATATTTT
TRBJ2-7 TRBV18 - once CASSAQRVGEQYF TGTGCCAGCTCGGCCCAGCGGGTGGGGGAGCAGTACTTC
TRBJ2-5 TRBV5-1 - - CASSSLANQETQYF TGCGCCAGCAGCTCACTAGCAAACCAAGAGACCCAGTACTTC
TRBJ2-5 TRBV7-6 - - CASSLEGKGTQYF TGTGCCAGCAGCTTAGAAGGCAAAGGGACCCAGTACTTC
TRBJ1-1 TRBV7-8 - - CASSLWDTGATEAFF TGTGCCAGCAGCTTATGGGACACCGGGGCCACTGAAGCTTTCTTT
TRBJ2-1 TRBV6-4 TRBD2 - CASSDEAGAPNEQFF TGTGCCAGCAGTGATGAAGCGGGAGCCCCCAATGAGCAGTTCTTC
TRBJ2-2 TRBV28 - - CASSNTGELFF TGTGCCAGCAGCAACACCGGGGAGCTGTTTTTT
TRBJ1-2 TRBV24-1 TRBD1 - CATSSPGPDRDGYGYTF TGTGCCACCAGTAGCCCAGGCCCCGACAGGGATGGCTATGGCTACACCTTC
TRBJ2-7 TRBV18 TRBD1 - CASSSSYSGQGYEQYF TGTGCCAGCTCATCCTCCTATTCGGGACAGGGCTACGAGCAGTACTTC